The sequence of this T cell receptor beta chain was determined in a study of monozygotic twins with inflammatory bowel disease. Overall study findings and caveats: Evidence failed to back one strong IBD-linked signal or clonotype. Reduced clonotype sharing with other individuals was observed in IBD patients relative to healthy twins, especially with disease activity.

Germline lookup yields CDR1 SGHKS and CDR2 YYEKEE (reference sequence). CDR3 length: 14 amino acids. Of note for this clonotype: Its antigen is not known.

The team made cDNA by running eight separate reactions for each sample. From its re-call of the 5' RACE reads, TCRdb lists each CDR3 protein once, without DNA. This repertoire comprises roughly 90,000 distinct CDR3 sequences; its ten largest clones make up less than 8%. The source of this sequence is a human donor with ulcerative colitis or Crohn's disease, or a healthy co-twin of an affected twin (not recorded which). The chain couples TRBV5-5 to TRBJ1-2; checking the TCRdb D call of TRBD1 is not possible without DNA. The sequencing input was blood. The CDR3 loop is CASSPGQQPYGYTF.